A selection of T cell receptor beta chains follows, all from one sample in a study of cytomegalovirus exposure and HLA in healthy donors. TCRdb's table, derived via immunoSEQ multiplex PCR, lists solely in-frame clones and lacks some. The top ten clones hold about 5.4% of a sample with around 61,000 clones, 80% to 95% of them seen once. Sequencing was carried out using PBMCs. These receptors were collected from a man between 18 and 29 years old in good health and CMV-seropositive. CDR3s include the opening cysteine and the closing phenylalanine or tryptophan. The D gene is left open where the match is weak. Clone size is shown for a subset of rows, as once, few, many or a class of expanded clone.

-	TRBV6-1	TRBJ1-2	-	TGTGCCAGCGTCCGGACAGAGAGTAACTATGGCTACACCTTC	CASVRTESNYGYTF
-	TRBV16	TRBJ1-1	-	TGTGCCAGCAGCCGAGGCCTAGTGGGCACTGAAGCTTTCTTT	CASSRGLVGTEAFF
TRBD2	TRBV6-1	TRBJ2-1	-	TGTGCCAGCAGTGGACCCGCGGCGGGAGGGCCAAATGAGCAGTTCTTC	CASSGPAAGGPNEQFF
TRBD2	TRBV6-1	TRBJ2-1	-	TGTGCCAGCCGGGGGGGGCTTTCCTACAATGAGCAGTTCTTC	CASRGGLSYNEQFF
-	TRBV15	TRBJ2-7	-	TGTGCCACCAGCCCCCTGACAGAGACCTACGAGCAGTACTTC	CATSPLTETYEQYF
TRBD2	TRBV25-1	TRBJ2-5	-	TGTGCCAGCAGCCCTCCGGCTAGCGGATTCCAAGAGACCCAGTACTTC	CASSPPASGFQETQYF
TRBD2	TRBV6-1	TRBJ2-3	-	TGTGCCAGCAGTGGCGGACTAGCGGGAGGCACAGATACGCAGTATTTT	CASSGGLAGGTDTQYF
-	TRBV15	TRBJ2-3	-	TGTGCCACCAGCAGATTGGGGATCGCGGGGCCAGATACGCAGTATTTT	CATSRLGIAGPDTQYF
TRBD1	TRBV7-9	TRBJ1-5	-	TGTGCCAGCAGCGACGGGACAGGGCCCCAGCATTTT	CASSDGTGPQHF
-	TRBV7-9	TRBJ1-1	-	TGTGCCAGCAGCTTAGGAGCAGGGGCGAAGACGGGGGCTTTCTTT	CASSLGAGAKTGAFF
-	TRBV11-2	TRBJ2-3	-	TGTGCCAGCAGCTTAGCGGGAGTGAACACAGATACGCAGTATTTT	CASSLAGVNTDTQYF
-	TRBV9	TRBJ1-1	-	TGTGCCAGCAGCCCCCTGAGCGGGAACACTGAAGCTTTCTTT	CASSPLSGNTEAFF
TRBD1	TRBV5-1	TRBJ2-7	once	TGCGCCAGCAGCTTGACCGGCCAAAACAGGGGGCTGCGCTACGAGCAGTACTTC	CASSLTGQNRGLRYEQYF
-	TRBV18	TRBJ2-1	once	TGTGCCAGCTCACCAATATCTGCGGGGTCGTCATACAATGAGCAGTTCTTC	CASSPISAGSSYNEQFF
TRBD1	TRBV6-5	TRBJ2-7	-	TGTGCCAGCAGACCCCTGACAGGGTACGAGCAGTACTTC	CASRPLTGYEQYF
-	TRBV5-1	TRBJ1-3	-	TGCGCCAGCAGGGACGCCGGACAGCTCCTTCGGAACACCATATATTTT	CASRDAGQLLRNTIYF
TRBD2	TRBV18	TRBJ2-3	-	TGTGCCAGCTCATCCACTAGCGGGAGGGCCCCAGATACGCAGTATTTT	CASSSTSGRAPDTQYF
-	TRBV6-1	TRBJ1-2	-	TGTGCCAGCAACTCCCCGGGAGTGGGGAACTATGGCTACACCTTC	CASNSPGVGNYGYTF
TRBD2	TRBV28	TRBJ2-7	-	TGTGCCCACGGAGGCGGGAGGGCCGGGTACGAGCAGTACTTC	CAHGGGRAGYEQYF
TRBD2	TRBV7-9	TRBJ2-3	-	TGTGCCAGCAGCTTTGACCGGACTAGCTCTGACGATACGCAGTATTTT	CASSFDRTSSDDTQYF
-	TRBV9	TRBJ2-3	-	TGTGCCAGCAGCCCCCGACACCTTCGCACAGATACGCAGTATTTT	CASSPRHLRTDTQYF
TRBD1	TRBV10-1	TRBJ2-2	-	TGCGCCAGCAGTTCGACAGGGTTAAACACCGGGGAGCTGTTTTTT	CASSSTGLNTGELFF
-	TRBV5-1	TRBJ2-2	-	TGCGCCAGCAGCTTCCCGGGAGCTTCCGGGGAGCTGTTTTTT	CASSFPGASGELFF
TRBD1	TRBV7-9	TRBJ1-4	-	TGTGCCAGCAGCCAGGACAGGAAAAATGAAAAACTGTTTTTT	CASSQDRKNEKLFF
-	TRBV5-8	TRBJ2-1	-	TGTGCCAGCAGCGTCATTTCCTACAATGAGCAGTTCTTC	CASSVISYNEQFF
-	TRBV6-5	TRBJ1-3	-	TGTGCCAGCAGTCCAAAGGGGGTAGCCGGAAACACCATATATTTT	CASSPKGVAGNTIYF
TRBD2	TRBV27	TRBJ2-7	-	TGTGCCAGCAGTTTTAGCGGGCTATCCTATGAGCAGTACTTC	CASSFSGLSYEQYF
-	TRBV7-6	TRBJ2-7	-	TGTGCCAGCAGCTTAGAGATTGAGGAGCAGTACTTC	CASSLEIEEQYF
-	TRBV9	TRBJ1-1	-	TGTGCCAGCAGCGTAGGGCAGGGCCTAATGAACACTGAAGCTTTCTTT	CASSVGQGLMNTEAFF
TRBD1	TRBV19	TRBJ2-6	-	TGTGCCAGTAGTACCCTACAGGGGGGAGGGGCCAACGTCCTGACTTTC	CASSTLQGGGANVLTF
TRBD2	TRBV6-1	TRBJ2-3	-	TGTGCCAGCCGAAGAGCGGGAGGGCCGGTAGATACGCAGTATTTT	CASRRAGGPVDTQYF
TRBD2	TRBV10-3	TRBJ2-2	-	TGTGCCATCAGTGAGTCAAAGGCTAGCGGGATAGCCGGGGAGCTGTTTTTT	CAISESKASGIAGELFF
TRBD2	TRBV6-6	TRBJ2-7	-	TGTGCCAGCAGAACCGGGACTAGCGCTTACGAGCAGTACTTC	CASRTGTSAYEQYF
-	TRBV19	TRBJ1-2	-	TGTGCCAGTAGTACTACGAGGACGGCCCTGGGAGGAGGCTACACCTTC	CASSTTRTALGGGYTF
-	TRBV29-1	TRBJ1-1	-	TGCAGCGTTGGTTCGGGGAACACTGAAGCTTTCTTT	CSVGSGNTEAFF
TRBD1	TRBV7-8	TRBJ1-5	-	TGTGCCAGCAGAGCCGGGACAGAAGTCAATCAGCCCCAGCATTTT	CASRAGTEVNQPQHF
TRBD1	TRBV4-1	TRBJ1-3	-	TGCGCCAGCAGCCCGGGACAGGTGGCCTCTGGAAACACCATATATTTT	CASSPGQVASGNTIYF
TRBD1	TRBV4-2	TRBJ2-2	-	TGTGCCAGCAGCCAAGGGACAGGGGACACCGGGGAGCTGTTTTTT	CASSQGTGDTGELFF
TRBD2	TRBV7-6	TRBJ2-3	-	TGTGCCAGCAGCCCAGGACTAGCGGGAGGGTTAGATACGCAGTATTTT	CASSPGLAGGLDTQYF
TRBD1	TRBV5-1	TRBJ2-5	-	TGCGCCAGCAGCTCGGGACAGTCTTTCGGGACCCAGTACTTC	CASSSGQSFGTQYF
TRBD2	TRBV28	TRBJ2-5	-	TGTGCCAGCACCCCCACCGACGGCGGGAGAGAGACCCAGTACTTC	CASTPTDGGRETQYF
TRBD2	TRBV25-1	TRBJ2-3	-	TGTGCCAGCAGTTTCTCAGGGGCTAGCGGGAGGGCGGGAGATACGCAGTATTTT	CASSFSGASGRAGDTQYF